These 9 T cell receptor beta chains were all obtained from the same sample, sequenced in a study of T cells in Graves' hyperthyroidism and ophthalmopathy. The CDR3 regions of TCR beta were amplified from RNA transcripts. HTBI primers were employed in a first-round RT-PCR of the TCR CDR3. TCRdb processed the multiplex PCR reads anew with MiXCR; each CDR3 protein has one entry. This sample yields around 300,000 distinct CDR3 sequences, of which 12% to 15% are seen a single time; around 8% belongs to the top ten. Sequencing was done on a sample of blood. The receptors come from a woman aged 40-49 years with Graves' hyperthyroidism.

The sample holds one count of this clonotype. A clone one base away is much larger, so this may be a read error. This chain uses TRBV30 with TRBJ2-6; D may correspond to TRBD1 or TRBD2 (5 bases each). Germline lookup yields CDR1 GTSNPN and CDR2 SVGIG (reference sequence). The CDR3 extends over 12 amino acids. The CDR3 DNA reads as TGTGCCTGGGGGGACGGGGCCAACGCCCTGACTTTC. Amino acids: CAWGDGANALTF.

CDR3 in DNA: TGTGCCAGCAGGCCAGCGGGCGGTGAACATCAGCCCCAGCATTTT. It encodes CASRPAGGEHQPQHF. The chain employs TRBV6-1 and TRBJ1-5; D remains unclear. This CDR3 spans 15 amino acids. V gave up 6 bases and J gave up 5 bases, with 17 bases separating them. CDR1 MNHNS and CDR2 SASEGT come from the germline V gene.

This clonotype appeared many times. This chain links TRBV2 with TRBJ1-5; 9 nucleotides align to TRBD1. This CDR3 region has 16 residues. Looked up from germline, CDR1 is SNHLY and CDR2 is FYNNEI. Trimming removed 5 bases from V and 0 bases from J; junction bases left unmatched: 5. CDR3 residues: CASSWDRADSNQPQHF. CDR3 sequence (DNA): TGTGCCAGCAGTTGGGACAGGGCCGATAGCAATCAGCCCCAGCATTTT.

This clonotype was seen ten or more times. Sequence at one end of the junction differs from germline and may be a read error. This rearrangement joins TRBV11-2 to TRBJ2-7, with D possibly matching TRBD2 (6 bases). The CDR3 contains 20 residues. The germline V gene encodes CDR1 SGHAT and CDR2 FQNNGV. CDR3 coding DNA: TGTGCCAGCAGCTCAAAGCTATACCGGGGCATGGGACTCTTAGACTACAAGCAGTACTTC. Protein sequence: CASSSKLYRGMGLLDYKQYF.

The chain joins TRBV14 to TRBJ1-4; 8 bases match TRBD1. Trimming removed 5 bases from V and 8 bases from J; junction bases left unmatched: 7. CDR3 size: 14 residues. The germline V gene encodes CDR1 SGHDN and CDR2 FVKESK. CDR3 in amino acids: CASSGWTGNEKLFF. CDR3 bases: TGTGCCAGCAGCGGATGGACAGGGAACGAAAAACTGTTTTTT.

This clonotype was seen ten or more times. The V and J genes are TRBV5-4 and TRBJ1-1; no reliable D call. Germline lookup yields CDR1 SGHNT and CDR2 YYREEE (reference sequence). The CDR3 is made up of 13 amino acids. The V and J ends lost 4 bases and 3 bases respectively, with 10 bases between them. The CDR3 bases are TGTGCCAGCAGCCTCCAATGGGACACTGAAGCTTTCTTT. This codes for CASSLQWDTEAFF.

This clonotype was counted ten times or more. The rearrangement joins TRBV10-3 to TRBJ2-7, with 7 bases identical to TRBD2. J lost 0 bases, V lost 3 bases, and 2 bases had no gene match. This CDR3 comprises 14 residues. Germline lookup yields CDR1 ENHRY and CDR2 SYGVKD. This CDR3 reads CAISDSSGSYEQYF. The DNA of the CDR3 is TGTGCCATCAGTGACTCTAGCGGCTCCTACGAGCAGTACTTC.

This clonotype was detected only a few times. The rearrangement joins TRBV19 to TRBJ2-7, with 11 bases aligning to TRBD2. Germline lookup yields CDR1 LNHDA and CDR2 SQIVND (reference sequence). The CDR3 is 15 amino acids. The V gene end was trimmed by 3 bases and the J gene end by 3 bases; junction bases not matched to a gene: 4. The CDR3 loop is CASSITLAGDYEQYF. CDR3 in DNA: TGTGCCAGTAGTATCACACTAGCGGGAGACTACGAGCAGTACTTC.

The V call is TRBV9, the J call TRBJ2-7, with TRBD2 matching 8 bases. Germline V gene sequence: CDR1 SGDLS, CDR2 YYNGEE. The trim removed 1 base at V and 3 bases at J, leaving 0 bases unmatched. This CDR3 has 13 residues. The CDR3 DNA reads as TGTGCCAGCAGCGTAACTAGCGGCTACGAGCAGTACTTC. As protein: CASSVTSGYEQYF.